This is a list of T cell receptor beta chains from one sample in a study of T cell responses to AZD1222 COVID-19 vaccine. Data came from immunoSEQ multiplex PCR; TCRdb stores just in-frame clones and leaves some out. The sample has some 190,000 clones, 80% to 95% seen once. The material sequenced was peripheral blood, taken 28 days after the second AZD1222 dose. The source of these receptors is an adult who received the AZD1222 COVID-19 vaccine. Both conserved end residues are trimmed from each CDR3.

>TRBV5-1|TRBJ2-7
ASSETGGTDYEQY
>TRBV19|TRBJ2-7
ASSSEGLAQEQY
>TRBV28|TRBJ1-5
ASSSTGWGNQPQH
>TRBV9|TRBJ1-6
ASSLSDRGNSPLH
>TRBV9|TRBJ1-3
ASSVVGEGGNTIY
>TRBV10-2|TRBJ2-1
AGGTGAPYNEQF
>TRBV14|TRBJ1-2
ASSQPDGYGYT
>TRBV9|TRBJ2-7
ASSVVAGTYEQY
>TRBV6-5|TRBJ2-7
ASSPRTGEEQY
>TRBV9|TRBJ1-2
ASSPRPDYGYT
>TRBV5-4|TRBJ1-1
ASSPGSVEFGAF
>TRBV3-1/TRBV3-2|TRBJ1-6
ASSPLDRVRSPLH
>TRBV5-4|TRBJ1-6
ASSTGTESSYNSPLH
>TRBV5-1|TRBJ2-1
ASSYPDSTSGRAYNEQF
>TRBV7-9|TRBJ2-1
ASSTAIYNEQF
>TRBV4-1|TRBJ1-2
ASSQRTVANYGYT
>TRBV7-2|TRBJ2-3
ASSSRLAGTDTQY
>TRBV11-2|TRBJ2-1
ASTRSGTRTYNEQF
>TRBV6-6|TRBJ1-3
ASSYSMGVSGNTIY
>TRBV19|TRBJ2-3
ASSFLSGTQY
>TRBV30|TRBJ1-6
AWSTTVVPSSYNSPLH
>TRBV27|TRBJ2-3
ASSLNGDTQY
>TRBV25-1|TRBJ2-2
ASSEKSDTGELF
>TRBV5-6|TRBJ1-3
ASSLGKAGNTIY
>TRBV20-1|TRBJ1-2
SGKGNYGYT
>TRBV6-5|TRBJ2-7
ASTATSGGAYEQY
>TRBV19|TRBJ1-3
ASSRGSGNTIY